The 6 T cell receptor beta chains presented below share a single source sample, sequenced in a study of shared clonotypes between healthy human individuals. This table comes from immunoSEQ multiplex PCR, and its TCRdb copy is limited to in-frame clones, with some not included. The sample lists hundreds of thousands of clones; about 96% were seen once. Sequenced: naive CD4+ T cells sorted from blood. As to subset: CD45RA+ positively selected. The receptor set was obtained from a woman under 40 in good health.

The rearrangement uses TRBV4-1 and TRBJ2-3, with D maybe TRBD2 (6 bases). V dropped 4 bases and J dropped 10 bases, with 12 bases sitting between them. The CDR3 extends over 12 amino acids. Germline V gene data show CDR1 as MGHRA and CDR2 as YSYEKL. CDR3 protein: CASSLWRGPQYF. CDR3 nucleotide sequence: TGCGCCAGCAGCCTCTGGAGGGGCCCGCAGTATTTT.

This chain links TRBV19 with TRBJ1-1; D is possibly TRBD1 (6 bases). Germline V lookup: CDR1 LNHDA, CDR2 SQIVND (reference sequence). V gave up 6 bases and J gave up 1 base, with 12 bases separating them. This CDR3 has 14 amino acids. CDR3 residues: CASRVDRWNTEAFF. The CDR3 coding sequence is TGTGCCAGTAGGGTAGACAGGTGGAACACTGAAGCTTTCTTT.

This clone came up once. The chain couples TRBV2 to TRBJ2-7; D possibly corresponds to TRBD1 (6 bases). CDR3 length: 15 amino acids. Trimming shortened V by 6 bases and J by 1 base, and 16 bases separated the two germline ends. Germline CDR1 SNHLY, CDR2 FYNNEI. CDR3 sequence reads: CASRRDRSPSYEQYF. The CDR3 region has the DNA TGTGCCAGCAGACGAGACAGGTCCCCGTCCTACGAGCAGTACTTC.

V and J are TRBV5-5 and TRBJ1-5, with no clear D. Trimming stripped 1 base from V and 5 bases from J, with 10 bases between. The CDR3 spans 14 residues. Germline loops: CDR1 SGHKS, CDR2 YYEKEE (reference sequence). The CDR3 loop is CASSLYGPDQPQHF. The CDR3 DNA is TGTGCCAGCAGCTTGTACGGGCCAGATCAGCCCCAGCATTTT.

The genes are TRBV9 and TRBJ2-1, with 7 bases matching TRBD2. Germline V gene sequence: CDR1 SGDLS, CDR2 YYNGEE. Unmatched junction bases numbered 9, after V lost 0 bases and J lost 9 bases. The CDR3 covers 15 residues. CDR3 residues: CASSVAGAGVSEQFF. The CDR3 region has the DNA TGTGCCAGCAGCGTAGCTGGGGCGGGAGTGAGTGAGCAGTTCTTC.

This clone was counted once. The chain recombines TRBV9 with TRBJ1-1, with 9 bases that match TRBD1. This CDR3 has 15 amino acids. J gave up 3 bases and V 3 bases, and 6 bases lay outside the gene matches. The germline V gene has CDR1 SGDLS and CDR2 YYNGEE. CDR3 loop: CASSGRTGAYTEAFF. DNA for the CDR3: TGTGCCAGCAGCGGAAGGACAGGGGCCTACACTGAAGCTTTCTTT.